Shown below are 9 T cell receptor beta chains from a single sample sequenced in a study of T cells in Graves' hyperthyroidism and ophthalmopathy. TCR beta CDR3 regions were amplified from RNA transcripts. Initially, a first-round RT-PCR of the TCR CDR3 employed the HTBI primer set. Each CDR3 protein is one row after TCRdb ran MiXCR on the multiplex PCR reads. This table holds over 350,000 distinct CDR3 sequences, less than 20% found once. The sample was blood. The receptors shown here come from a young man with Graves' ophthalmopathy.

This clonotype was detected ten times or more. The chain links TRBV20-1 to TRBJ1-5; D gene ambiguous. This CDR3 contains 15 residues. The germline V gene encodes CDR1 DFQATT and CDR2 SNEGSKA (reference sequence). Trimming shortened V by 0 bases and J by 0 bases, and 9 bases separated the two germline ends. The CDR3, as DNA: TGCAGTGCTAGAGATACCGTATATAGCAATCAGCCCCAGCATTTT. Protein: CSARDTVYSNQPQHF.

Only a few counts were recorded for this clonotype. This chain links TRBV7-9 with TRBJ1-5, with D unresolved. V lost 2 bases, J lost 4 bases, and 9 bases lay in between. Germline assignment: CDR1 SEHNR and CDR2 FQNEAQ (reference sequence). This CDR3 spans 14 amino acids. The CDR3 protein is CASSLSLENQPQHF. CDR3 DNA: TGTGCCAGCAGCTTATCATTGGAGAATCAGCCCCAGCATTTT.

The V gene is TRBV25-1, the J gene TRBJ2-3, with D possibly matching TRBD1 (6 bases). Germline CDR1 is MGHDK and CDR2 is SYGVNS. The CDR3 spans 15 residues. With 7 bases removed from V and 4 bases from J, the gap between germline ends came to 18 bases. The CDR3 is CASTDRSRESDTQYF. DNA of the CDR3: TGTGCCAGCACTGACAGGTCCCGTGAATCAGATACGCAGTATTTT.

This clonotype was recorded many times. This chain uses TRBV9 with TRBJ1-2; D unresolved. The CDR3 spans 16 residues. Trimming took 0 bases from V and 8 from J, leaving 20 bases between them. Per the germline V gene, CDR1 is SGDLS and CDR2 is YYNGEE. The CDR3 region is CASSVGGDGSLSGYTF. CDR3 sequence (DNA): TGTGCCAGCAGCGTAGGGGGAGACGGAAGCCTATCCGGCTACACCTTC.

The gene calls are TRBV4-1 and TRBJ2-7; TRBD2 is a possible D gene (6 bases). Per germline, CDR1 MGHRA and CDR2 YSYEKL. The length of the CDR3 is 16 residues. The V gene lost 0 bases and the J gene lost 1 base, with 13 bases spanning the gap. The CDR3 reads CASSQDRDFPSYEQYF. The DNA for the CDR3 is TGCGCCAGCAGCCAAGACCGGGACTTCCCTTCCTACGAGCAGTACTTC.

The chain joins TRBV14 to TRBJ1-2; 11 positions match TRBD1. Germline CDR1 reads SGHDN; CDR2 reads FVKESK. V was pared by 10 bases and J by 4 bases, with 8 bases of the junction left unmatched. The CDR3 consists of 14 residues. CDR3 loop: CAIRPGTGGYGYTF. CDR3 bases: TGTGCCATCAGACCTGGGACAGGGGGCTATGGCTACACCTTC.

The V and J genes are TRBV28 and TRBJ2-7, with TRBD2 matching 7 bases. CDR1 and CDR2 from the germline V gene are MDHEN and SYDVKM. This CDR3 has 13 residues. Germline trimming cut 3 bases from V and 2 bases from J; bases unmatched to any gene: 1. The CDR3: CASSFLAAYEQYF. The CDR3 bases are TGTGCCAGCAGTTTCCTAGCGGCCTACGAGCAGTACTTC.

This clonotype came up many times. This rearrangement joins TRBV3-1 to TRBJ2-7; D gene uncertain. The CDR3 covers 14 residues. CDR1 LGHDT and CDR2 YNNKEL come from the germline V gene (reference sequence). Between the trimmed V and J ends, which lost 1 base and 5 bases, there was a span of 12 bases. The CDR3 loop is CASSQGYSRDEQYF. The CDR3 DNA follows: TGTGCCAGCAGCCAAGGATATAGTCGCGACGAGCAGTACTTC.

This clonotype was found a few times. The genes are TRBV6-1 and TRBJ1-2; tentatively, D is TRBD1 (5 bases). This CDR3 comprises 16 residues. In germline, CDR1 is MNHNS, CDR2 SASEGT. V gave up 5 bases and J gave up 3 bases, with 19 bases separating them. The chain's CDR3 is CASSPGRGGRDYGYTF. As DNA, the CDR3 is TGTGCCAGCAGTCCGGGTCGGGGGGGTCGAGACTATGGCTACACCTTC.